A selection of T cell receptor beta chains follows, all from one sample in a study of blood T cell repertoires in COVID-19. The table came from immunoSEQ multiplex PCR; TCRdb's copy has only in-frame clones and leaves some out. The sample lists roughly 570,000 clones, approximately 88% seen once, with roughly 8.3% in the top ten. Sequencing was done on a sample of peripheral blood. Receptors originate from a woman in her fifties or sixties with COVID-19, enrolled during active disease. Each CDR3 is given with its conserved first and last residue. Fields, in order: clone size, V gene, D gene, J gene, CDR3 protein, CDR3 DNA. D genes are given only for firm matches. Clone size is not always given. Where it is, it says once, few, many or a class for expanded clones.

-	TRBV19	-	TRBJ2-7	CASSRRGRSYEQYF	TGTGCCAGTAGTCGCCGGGGGAGATCCTACGAGCAGTACTTC
-	TRBV4-1	-	TRBJ1-5	CASSPNRASVDQPQHF	TGCGCCAGCAGCCCTAACAGGGCAAGTGTCGATCAGCCCCAGCATTTT
-	TRBV2	TRBD1	TRBJ1-4	CASSDRGFDNEKLFF	TGTGCCAGCAGCGACAGGGGGTTTGATAATGAAAAACTGTTTTTT
-	TRBV30	-	TRBJ1-5	CAWGQGGDQPQHF	TGTGCCTGGGGGCAGGGCGGGGATCAGCCCCAGCATTTT
-	TRBV5-1	-	TRBJ1-1	CASSFSTDMNTEAFF	TGCGCCAGCAGCTTCTCGACAGACATGAACACTGAAGCTTTCTTT
once	TRBV6-5	-	TRBJ1-4	CAIRGWVTTNEKLFF	TGTGCCATCCGGGGATGGGTAACAACTAATGAAAAACTGTTTTTT
-	TRBV7-3	TRBD1	TRBJ2-5	CADYPTGGHGQETQYF	TGTGCCGACTACCCAACAGGGGGCCACGGCCAAGAGACCCAGTACTTC
-	TRBV29-1	-	TRBJ1-2	CSVGDRNYGYTF	TGCAGCGTTGGTGACAGGAACTATGGCTACACCTTC
-	TRBV29-1	-	TRBJ1-1	CSVTLGGPWAEAFF	TGCAGCGTCACCTTAGGGGGTCCTTGGGCTGAAGCTTTCTTT
-	TRBV30	-	TRBJ2-3	CAWSVRGPDTQYF	TGTGCCTGGAGTGTGCGGGGACCCGATACGCAGTATTTT
-	TRBV19	TRBD1	TRBJ1-2	CASSQQGATGYGYTF	TGTGCCAGTAGTCAACAGGGGGCCACCGGCTATGGCTACACCTTC
-	TRBV20-1	TRBD1	TRBJ1-2	CSAIEDRDISGYTF	TGCAGTGCTATTGAAGACAGGGATATTTCTGGCTACACCTTC
-	TRBV7-9	TRBD1	TRBJ1-6	CASSLGAGGSNSPLHF	TGTGCCAGCAGCTTAGGGGCAGGGGGTTCTAATTCACCCCTCCACTTT
once	TRBV5-1	TRBD1	TRBJ2-7	CASSPGTGAYEQYF	TGCGCCAGCAGCCCCGGGACAGGGGCCTACGAGCAGTACTTC
-	TRBV3-1/TRBV3-2	-	TRBJ1-1	CASSPSRSEAFF	TGTGCCAGCAGCCCCTCCCGGAGTGAAGCTTTCTTT
-	TRBV10-1	-	TRBJ2-7	CASSESDTVFKRYEQYF	TGCGCCAGCAGTGAGTCTGACACGGTTTTCAAACGTTACGAGCAGTACTTC
-	TRBV6-2/TRBV6-3	-	TRBJ1-4	CASSLWPGDNEKLFF	TGTGCCAGCAGTTTGTGGCCAGGGGATAATGAAAAACTGTTTTTT
-	TRBV20-1	-	TRBJ1-2	CSASPGHNYGYTF	TGCAGTGCTAGTCCGGGACACAACTATGGCTACACCTTC
-	TRBV30	TRBD2	TRBJ2-3	CAWSPGLAGGDTQYF	TGTGCCTGGAGCCCTGGTCTAGCGGGGGGTGATACGCAGTATTTT
-	TRBV11-2	-	TRBJ1-1	CASSLVQGLESSEAFF	TGTGCCAGCAGCTTAGTACAGGGTCTTGAGTCTTCTGAAGCTTTCTTT
-	TRBV6-2/TRBV6-3	TRBD1	TRBJ1-1	CASSPDRGNTEAFF	TGTGCCAGCAGCCCAGACAGGGGGAACACTGAAGCTTTCTTT
-	TRBV9	-	TRBJ2-2	CASSSGTGVTGELFF	TGTGCCAGCAGCTCTGGGACGGGGGTCACCGGGGAGCTGTTTTTT
-	TRBV5-1	TRBD1	TRBJ2-7	CASSTTGASYEQYF	TGCGCCAGCAGTACGACAGGGGCATCCTACGAGCAGTACTTC
-	TRBV11-2	-	TRBJ2-4	CASSLESGIPTNIQYF	TGTGCCAGCAGCTTAGAATCGGGGATTCCAACAAACATTCAGTACTTC